Listed below are T cell receptor beta chains from one sample, sequenced in a study of blood T cell repertoires in COVID-19. Clones were sequenced by immunoSEQ multiplex PCR, and TCRdb holds only the in-frame ones, with some missing. In the table there are 100,000 to 150,000 clones, more than 85% of which are singletons. Specimen: peripheral blood. These receptors originate from a man between 60 and 75 years old with COVID-19, enrolled during active disease. CDR3s leave out the opening cysteine and the closing phenylalanine or tryptophan. Size is stated for part of the rows, as once, few or many counts, or as a class when the clone is expanded.

>few|10|TRBV29-1|TRBJ2-5
SVDGGVETQY
>NA|12|TRBV6-2/TRBV6-3|TRBJ1-5
ASSWQEGNQPQH
>NA|13|TRBV6-6|TRBJ2-2
ASRRLEPNTGELF
>NA|13|TRBV27|TRBJ1-1
ASSPGRTRGTEAF
>NA|7|TRBV24-1|TRBJ2-2
SNTGELF
>NA|13|TRBV19|TRBJ2-1
ASSIGASGGAVQF
>NA|10|TRBV28|TRBJ1-2
ASSFAQVGYT
>NA|13|TRBV28|TRBJ1-2
ASSPPPGTVYGYT
>NA|14|TRBV30|TRBJ2-3
AWSVLSVGVTDTQY
>many|13|TRBV7-3|TRBJ2-2
ASSLTGGYAGELF
>NA|12|TRBV7-9|TRBJ2-5
ASSLARRGETQY
>NA|12|TRBV30|TRBJ1-6
AWRVGQGWSPLH
>NA|13|TRBV7-9|TRBJ1-4
ASSLGGTGNEKLF
>NA|13|TRBV6-5|TRBJ1-5
ASRRQAYSNQPQH
>NA|12|TRBV7-9|TRBJ2-3
ASSSGTFTDTQY
>NA|11|TRBV5-8|TRBJ2-5
ASSFGSQETQY
>NA|13|TRBV6-2/TRBV6-3|TRBJ1-1
ASSLTRQGRGEAF
>once|13|TRBV4-2|TRBJ2-1
ASSQGGGAFDEQF
>once|12|TRBV29-1|TRBJ2-3
SVAEQGAKDTQY
>NA|12|TRBV11-3|TRBJ2-3
ASSLHRNTDTQY
>NA|11|TRBV6-1|TRBJ1-1
ASSEVTGIEAF
>NA|11|TRBV5-4|TRBJ1-4
ASKDRANEKLF
>NA|12|TRBV19|TRBJ1-4
ASSTQGSGEKLF
>NA|15|TRBV5-4|TRBJ2-4
ASSPQDRPLAKNIQY
>NA|13|TRBV5-1|TRBJ1-1
ASSPDNRRDTEAF
>NA|13|TRBV7-2|TRBJ2-3
ASSSDRVSTDTQY
>NA|13|TRBV5-4|TRBJ2-7
ASSPDGTGVYEQY
>NA|11|TRBV11-2|TRBJ1-4
ASSLGLREKLF
>NA|13|TRBV7-3|TRBJ1-3
ASSPQGYSGNTIY
>NA|12|TRBV5-4|TRBJ1-5
ASSLAGGNQPQH
>few|12|TRBV7-3|TRBJ2-2
ASGLGGNTGELF
>NA|16|TRBV4-2|TRBJ1-5
ASSQDGRDREKDQPQH
>NA|13|TRBV7-6|TRBJ1-1
ASSLGGGQITEAF
>NA|12|TRBV19|TRBJ1-1
ASSRGVMNTEAF
>NA|13|TRBV2|TRBJ2-7
ASSEGVSGEDEQY
>NA|12|TRBV7-9|TRBJ1-1
ASSFGTPNTEAF
>NA|14|TRBV6-2/TRBV6-3|TRBJ1-6
ASSYSWSSYNSPLH
>NA|12|TRBV5-4|TRBJ1-6
ASSLAGGFSPLH
>NA|13|TRBV5-4|TRBJ2-7
ASSREGMGPYEQY
>NA|14|TRBV29-1|TRBJ2-6
SALQGALPGANVLT
>NA|13|TRBV7-8|TRBJ1-4
ASSTPDREREKLF
>few|12|TRBV15|TRBJ1-1
ATSRVTGGTEAF
>few|13|TRBV18|TRBJ1-2
ASSLDRGYNYGYT
>NA|13|TRBV11-1|TRBJ2-7
ASSISGTGSYEQY
>NA|13|TRBV14|TRBJ1-1
ASSQLTRVWTEAF
>NA|12|TRBV5-4|TRBJ2-5
ASSLGDRKETQY
>NA|13|TRBV2|TRBJ1-5
ASSENWASNQPQH
>NA|8|TRBV6-2/TRBV6-3|TRBJ2-3
ASSSDTQY
>many|11|TRBV18|TRBJ2-7
ASSPKQAYEQY